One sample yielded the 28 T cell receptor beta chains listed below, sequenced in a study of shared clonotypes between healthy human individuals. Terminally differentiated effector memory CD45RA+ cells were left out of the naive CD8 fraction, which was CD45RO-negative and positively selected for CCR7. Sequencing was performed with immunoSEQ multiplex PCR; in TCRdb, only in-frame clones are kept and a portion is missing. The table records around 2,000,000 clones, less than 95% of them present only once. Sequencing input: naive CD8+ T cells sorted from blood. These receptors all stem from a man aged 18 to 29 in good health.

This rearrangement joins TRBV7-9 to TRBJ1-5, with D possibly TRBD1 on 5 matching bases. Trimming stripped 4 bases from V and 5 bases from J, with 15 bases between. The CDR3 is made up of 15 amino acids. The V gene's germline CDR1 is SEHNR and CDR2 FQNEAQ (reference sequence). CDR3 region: CASSSSARGDQPQHF. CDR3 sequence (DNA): TGTGCCAGCAGCTCCTCAGCGCGGGGGGATCAGCCCCAGCATTTT.

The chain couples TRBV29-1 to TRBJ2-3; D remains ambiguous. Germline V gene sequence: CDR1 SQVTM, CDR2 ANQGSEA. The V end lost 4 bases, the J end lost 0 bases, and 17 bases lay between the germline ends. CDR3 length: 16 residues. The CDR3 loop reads CSVVSKGRHSTDTQYF. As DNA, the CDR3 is TGCAGCGTTGTCTCAAAAGGACGGCATAGCACAGATACGCAGTATTTT.

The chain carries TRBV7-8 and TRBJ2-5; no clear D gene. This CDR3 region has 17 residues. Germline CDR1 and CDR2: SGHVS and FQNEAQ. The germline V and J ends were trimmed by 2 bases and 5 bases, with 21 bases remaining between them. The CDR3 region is CASSLWAGGEEAETQYF. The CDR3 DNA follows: TGTGCCAGCAGCTTATGGGCAGGTGGCGAGGAAGCGGAGACCCAGTACTTC.

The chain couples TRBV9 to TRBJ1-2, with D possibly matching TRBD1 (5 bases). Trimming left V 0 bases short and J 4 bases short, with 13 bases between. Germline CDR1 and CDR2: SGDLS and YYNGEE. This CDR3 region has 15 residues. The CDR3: CASSVAQEPLYGYTF. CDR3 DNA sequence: TGTGCCAGCAGCGTAGCACAGGAACCCCTCTATGGCTACACCTTC.

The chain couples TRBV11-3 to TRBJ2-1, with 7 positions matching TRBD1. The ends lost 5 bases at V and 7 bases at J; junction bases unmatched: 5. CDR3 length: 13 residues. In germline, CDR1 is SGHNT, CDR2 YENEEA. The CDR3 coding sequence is TGTGCCAGCAGCCCCCGGGACAGAAATGAGCAGTTCTTC. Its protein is CASSPRDRNEQFF.

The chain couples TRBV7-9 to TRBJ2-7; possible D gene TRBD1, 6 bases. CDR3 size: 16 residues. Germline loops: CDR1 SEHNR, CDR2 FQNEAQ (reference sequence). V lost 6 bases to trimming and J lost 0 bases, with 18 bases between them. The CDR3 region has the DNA TGTGCCAGCAGGGAAATTAGGGACATGATCTCCTACGAGCAGTACTTC. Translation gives CASREIRDMISYEQYF.

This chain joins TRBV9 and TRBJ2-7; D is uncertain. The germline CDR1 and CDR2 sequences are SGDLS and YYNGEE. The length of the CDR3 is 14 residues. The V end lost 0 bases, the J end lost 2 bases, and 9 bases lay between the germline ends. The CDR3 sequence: CASSVDDATYEQYF. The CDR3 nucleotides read TGTGCCAGCAGCGTAGACGACGCAACCTACGAGCAGTACTTC. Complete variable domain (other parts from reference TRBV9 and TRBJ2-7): DSGVTQTPKHLITATGQRVTLRCSPRSGDLSVYWYQQSLDQGLQFLIQYYNGEERAKGNILERFSAQQFPDLHSELNLSSLELGDSALYFCASSVDDATYEQYFGPGTRLTVT.

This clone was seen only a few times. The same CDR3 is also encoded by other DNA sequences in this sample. For the CDR3, the DNA is TGTGCCAGCAGCGTAGGAAGCTCCTACGAGCAGTACTTC. Its translation is CASSVGSSYEQYF. The chain employs TRBV9 and TRBJ2-7; D unclear. The germline CDR1 and CDR2 sequences are SGDLS and YYNGEE. V lost 0 bases to trimming and J lost 0 bases, with 4 bases between them. The CDR3 contains 13 residues.

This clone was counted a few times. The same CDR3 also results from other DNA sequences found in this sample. As DNA, the CDR3 is TGCGCCAGCAGCCAAGGGGGACAGGGCTACGAGCAGTACTTC. Its protein is CASSQGGQGYEQYF. V gene TRBV4-1 combines with J gene TRBJ2-7, with 9 nucleotides matching TRBD1. The CDR3 contains 14 residues. Germline trimming cut 1 base from V and 3 bases from J; bases unmatched to any gene: 1. Germline V lookup: CDR1 MGHRA, CDR2 YSYEKL.

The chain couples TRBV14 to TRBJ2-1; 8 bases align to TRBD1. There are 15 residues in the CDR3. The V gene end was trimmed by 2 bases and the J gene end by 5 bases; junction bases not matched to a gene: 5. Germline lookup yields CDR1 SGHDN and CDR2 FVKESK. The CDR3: CASSQLGQDHNEQFF. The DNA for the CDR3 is TGTGCCAGCAGCCAACTGGGACAGGACCACAATGAGCAGTTCTTC.

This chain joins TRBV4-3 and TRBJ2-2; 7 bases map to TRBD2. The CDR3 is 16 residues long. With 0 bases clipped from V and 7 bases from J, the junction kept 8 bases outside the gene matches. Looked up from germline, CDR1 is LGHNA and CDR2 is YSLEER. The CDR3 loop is CASSQDLLAVGGELFF. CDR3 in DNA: TGCGCCAGCAGCCAAGACCTTCTAGCGGTCGGCGGGGAGCTGTTTTTT.

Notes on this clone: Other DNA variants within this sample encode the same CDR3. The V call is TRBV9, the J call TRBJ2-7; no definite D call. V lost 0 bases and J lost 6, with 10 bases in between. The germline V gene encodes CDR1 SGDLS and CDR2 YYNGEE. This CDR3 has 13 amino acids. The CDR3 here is CASSVVSSGEQYF. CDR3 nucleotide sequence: TGTGCCAGCAGCGTAGTAAGCTCCGGCGAGCAGTACTTC.

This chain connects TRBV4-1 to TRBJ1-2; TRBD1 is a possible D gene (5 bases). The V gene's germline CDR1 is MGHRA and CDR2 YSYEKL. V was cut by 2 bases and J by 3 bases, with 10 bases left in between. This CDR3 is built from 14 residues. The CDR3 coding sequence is TGCGCCAGCAGCCAACGCAGGGAGGACTATGGCTACACCTTC. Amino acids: CASSQRREDYGYTF.

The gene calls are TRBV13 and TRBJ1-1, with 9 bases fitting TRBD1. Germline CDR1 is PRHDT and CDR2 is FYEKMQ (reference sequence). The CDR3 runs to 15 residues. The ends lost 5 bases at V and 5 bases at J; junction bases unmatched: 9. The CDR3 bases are TGTGCCAGCAGCCCCCAGGGACAGGGAAGAACTGAAGCTTTCTTT. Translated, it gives CASSPQGQGRTEAFF.

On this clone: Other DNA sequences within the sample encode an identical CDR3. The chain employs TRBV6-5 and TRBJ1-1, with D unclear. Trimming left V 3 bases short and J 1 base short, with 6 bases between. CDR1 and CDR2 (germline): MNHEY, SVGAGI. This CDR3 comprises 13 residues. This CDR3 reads CASSYRGNTEAFF. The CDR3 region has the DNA TGTGCCAGCAGTTATCGGGGGAACACTGAAGCTTTCTTT.

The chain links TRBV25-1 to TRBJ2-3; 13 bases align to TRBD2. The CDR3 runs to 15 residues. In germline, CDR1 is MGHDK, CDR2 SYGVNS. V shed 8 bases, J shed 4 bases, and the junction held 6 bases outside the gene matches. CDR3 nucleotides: TGTGCCAGCGGTTGGACTAGCGGGAGCGCAGATACGCAGTATTTT. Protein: CASGWTSGSADTQYF.

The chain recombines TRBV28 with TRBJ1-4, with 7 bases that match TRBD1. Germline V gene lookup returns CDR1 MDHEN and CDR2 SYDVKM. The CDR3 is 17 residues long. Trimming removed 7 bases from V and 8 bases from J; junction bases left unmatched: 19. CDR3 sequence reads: CASTLSIGQGGSEKLFF. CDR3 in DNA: TGTGCCAGCACCCTATCCATTGGGCAGGGGGGATCGGAAAAACTGTTTTTT. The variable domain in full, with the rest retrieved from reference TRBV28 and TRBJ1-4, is DVKVTQSSRYLVKRTGEKVFLECVQDMDHENMFWYRQDPGLGLRLIYFSYDVKMKEKGDIPEGYSVSREKKERFSLILESASTNQTSMYLCASTLSIGQGGSEKLFFGSGTQLSVL.

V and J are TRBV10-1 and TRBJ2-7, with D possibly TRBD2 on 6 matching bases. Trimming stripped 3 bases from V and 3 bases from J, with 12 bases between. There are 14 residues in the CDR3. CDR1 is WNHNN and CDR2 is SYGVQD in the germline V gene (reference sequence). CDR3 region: CASSEVAESYEQYF. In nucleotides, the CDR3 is TGCGCCAGCAGTGAAGTAGCGGAGAGCTACGAGCAGTACTTC.

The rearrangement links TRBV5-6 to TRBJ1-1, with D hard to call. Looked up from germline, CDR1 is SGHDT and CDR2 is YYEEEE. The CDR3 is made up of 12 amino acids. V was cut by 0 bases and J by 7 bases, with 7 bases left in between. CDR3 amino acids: CASSLDGIEAFF. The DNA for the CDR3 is TGTGCCAGCAGCTTGGACGGAATTGAAGCTTTCTTT. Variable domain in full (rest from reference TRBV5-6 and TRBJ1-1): DAGVTQSPTHLIKTRGQQVTLRCSPKSGHDTVSWYQQALGQGPQFIFQYYEEEERQRGNFPDRFSGHQFPNYSSELNVNALLLGDSALYLCASSLDGIEAFFGQGTRLTVV.

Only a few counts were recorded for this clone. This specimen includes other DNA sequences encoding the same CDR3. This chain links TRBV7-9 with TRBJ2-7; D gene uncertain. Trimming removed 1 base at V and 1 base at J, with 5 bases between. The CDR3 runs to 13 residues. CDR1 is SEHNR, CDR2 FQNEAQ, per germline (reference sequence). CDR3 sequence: CASSLDSSYEQYF. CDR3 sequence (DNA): TGTGCCAGCAGCTTAGACAGTTCCTACGAGCAGTACTTC.

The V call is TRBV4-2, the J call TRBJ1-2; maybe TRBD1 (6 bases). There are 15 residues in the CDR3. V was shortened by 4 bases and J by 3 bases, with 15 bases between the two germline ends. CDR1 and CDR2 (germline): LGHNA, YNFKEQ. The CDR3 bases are TGTGCCAGCAGCCCAGTAGAGGGGGAAGACTATGGCTACACCTTC. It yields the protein CASSPVEGEDYGYTF.

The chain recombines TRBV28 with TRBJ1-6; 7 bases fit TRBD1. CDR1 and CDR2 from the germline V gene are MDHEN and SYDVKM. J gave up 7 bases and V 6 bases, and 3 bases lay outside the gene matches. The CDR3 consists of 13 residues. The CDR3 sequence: CASSPGQNSPLHF. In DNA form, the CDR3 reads TGTGCCAGCAGCCCGGGACAGAATTCACCCCTCCACTTT.

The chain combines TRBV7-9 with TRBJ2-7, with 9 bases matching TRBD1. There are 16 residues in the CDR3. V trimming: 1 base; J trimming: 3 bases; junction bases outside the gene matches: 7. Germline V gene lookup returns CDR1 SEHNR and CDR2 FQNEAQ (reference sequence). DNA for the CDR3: TGTGCCAGCAGCTTAGAGTGGACAGGGGTCGTCTACGAGCAGTACTTC. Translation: CASSLEWTGVVYEQYF.

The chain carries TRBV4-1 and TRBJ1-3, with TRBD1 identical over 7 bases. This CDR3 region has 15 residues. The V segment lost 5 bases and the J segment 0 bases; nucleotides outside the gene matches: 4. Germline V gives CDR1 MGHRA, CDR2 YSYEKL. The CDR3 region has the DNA TGCGCCAGCAGCAGCAGGGACAGCTCTGGAAACACCATATATTTT. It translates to CASSSRDSSGNTIYF.

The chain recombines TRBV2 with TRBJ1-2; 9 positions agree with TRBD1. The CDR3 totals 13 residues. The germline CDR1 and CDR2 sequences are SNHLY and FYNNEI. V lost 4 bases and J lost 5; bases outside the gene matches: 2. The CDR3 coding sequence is TGTGCCAGCAGTGTCGGGACAGGGTATGGCTACACCTTC. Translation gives CASSVGTGYGYTF.

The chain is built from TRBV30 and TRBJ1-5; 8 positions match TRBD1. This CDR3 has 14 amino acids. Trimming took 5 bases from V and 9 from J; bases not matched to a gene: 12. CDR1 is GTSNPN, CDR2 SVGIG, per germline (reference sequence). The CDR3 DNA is TGTGCCTGGCAGGGAACAGGGGGGATGGGGCCCCAGCATTTT. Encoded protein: CAWQGTGGMGPQHF.

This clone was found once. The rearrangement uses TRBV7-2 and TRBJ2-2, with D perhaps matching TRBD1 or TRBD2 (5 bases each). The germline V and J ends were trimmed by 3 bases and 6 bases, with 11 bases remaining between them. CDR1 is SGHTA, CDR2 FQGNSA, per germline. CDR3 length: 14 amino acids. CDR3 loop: CASSFLGDPGELFF. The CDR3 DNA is TGTGCCAGCAGCTTTTTGGGGGACCCCGGGGAGCTGTTTTTT. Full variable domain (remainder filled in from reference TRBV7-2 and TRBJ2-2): GAGVSQSPSNKVTEKGKDVELRCDPISGHTALYWYRQSLGQGLEFLIYFQGNSAPDKSGLPSDRFSAERTGGSVSTLTIQRTQQEDSAVYLCASSFLGDPGELFFGEGSRLTVL.

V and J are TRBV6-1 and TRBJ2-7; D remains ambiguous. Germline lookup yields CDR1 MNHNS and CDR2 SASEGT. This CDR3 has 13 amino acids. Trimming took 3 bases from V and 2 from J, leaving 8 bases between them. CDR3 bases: TGTGCCAGCAGTGACACTTACGCCTACGAGCAGTACTTC. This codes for CASSDTYAYEQYF.